The source of this TCR beta chain is a study of blood T cells in healthy people across ages. PCR was performed a second time for roughly 7 to 12 cycles using a sample-barcoded 5' primer and a J-beta primer mix. Via MiXCR, TCRdb re-called the 5' RACE reads, giving one row per CDR3 protein. Of about 570,000 distinct CDR3 sequences listed, 25% to 30% were seen once; the top ten hold less than 20%. In germline, CDR1 is LGHNA, CDR2 YNFKEQ. The CDR3 runs to 17 residues. The TCR originated in a woman in her 70s in good health. The gene calls are TRBV4-2 and TRBJ2-1; TRBD2 matches at 12 bases. The DNA matches TRBJ2-5 better at its end, which makes the J call doubtful. The specimen sequenced was blood. The CDR3 loop reads CASSQVQASGGGETQYF. The CDR3 nucleotides read TGTGCCAGCAGCCAAGTACAGGCTAGCGGGGGGGGAGAGACCCAGTACTTC.